Given below is one T cell receptor beta chain in context. The data were obtained in a study of shared clonotypes between healthy human individuals. Turning to the study itself: CD4 naive cells filled three plates per donor, CD4 memory three, CD8 naive two and CD8 memory one.

The assay was immunoSEQ multiplex PCR, and TCRdb's table has in-frame clones only and misses some. The sample lists over 2 million clones, less than 95% occurring once. It was CD45RO-negative cells, positively selected for CCR7, that made up naive CD8 cells, with terminally differentiated effector memory CD45RA+ cells excluded. Sequences were obtained from naive CD8+ T cells sorted from blood. This clonotype originated in a man aged 18 to 35 in good health.

DNA for the CDR3: TGTGCCAGCAGCTACATACTATGGGGGGCTGGAAACACCATATATTTT. It translates to CASSYILWGAGNTIYF. The chain couples TRBV5-4 to TRBJ1-3; a possible D gene is TRBD1 (5 bases). Germline V gene sequence: CDR1 SGHNT, CDR2 YYREEE (reference sequence). The length of the CDR3 is 16 residues. V lost 3 bases, J lost 2 bases, and 15 bases lay in between.